The TCR beta chain under discussion was sequenced for a study of tumor and adjacent non-tumor tissue in lung cancer. Study background: Aged about 30 to 76 years, patients included roughly eleven men and a few women with stage I to III disease.

The germline gives CDR1 SEHNR, CDR2 FQNEAQ (reference sequence). There are 14 residues in the CDR3. Trimming removed 1 base at V and 5 bases at J, with 11 bases between. The template was RNA from unsorted bulk tissue. A modified ARM-PCR protocol with three rounds of nested PCR amplified TCRbeta. MiXCR, applied by TCRdb to the multiplex PCR reads, yields one record per CDR3 protein. This table has over 110,000 distinct CDR3 sequences, 60% to 70% appearing once. Specimen: lung tumor tissue. The TCR sequence derives from a man aged 55 to 69 with small cell lung cancer. The chain recombines TRBV7-9 with TRBJ2-5; D perhaps matches TRBD1 (5 bases). The CDR3 reads CASSLGTFGETQYF. The CDR3 coding sequence is TGTGCCAGCAGCTTAGGGACATTCGGGGAGACCCAGTACTTC.